This T cell receptor beta chain was captured in a study of control samples from healthy donors and cancer patients. The germline V gene has CDR1 SGHTA and CDR2 FQGTGA. There are 14 residues in the CDR3. Trimming removed 6 bases from V and 3 bases from J, with 11 bases in between. Produced via immunoSEQ multiplex PCR; TCRdb's table is partial and in-frame only. Of under 95,000 clones listed, roughly 82% are singletons. Sequencing was carried out using blood. The TCR comes from a man between 50 and 59 years old in good health. The chain uses TRBV7-3 and TRBJ2-2; no clear D gene. The CDR3 here is CASRSEKYTGELFF. CDR3 nucleotide sequence: TGTGCCAGCAGATCGGAGAAGTACACCGGGGAGCTGTTTTTT.